This T cell receptor (beta chain) comes out of a study of post-analysis software for immune sequencing data. Looking at the study overall: In terms of disease course, relapsing-remitting, secondary progressive and progressive-relapsing multiple sclerosis were included.

This clonotype was seen a handful of times. Its antigen is not identified. Whole-study findings and limits: The study found significantly lower normalized Chao1 diversity in multiple sclerosis patients than in controls. Five or six TRBV segments appeared more often in patients than in controls, and TRBV5-6, TRBV5-1 and TRBV20-1 were among these.

Presence of unique molecular identifiers characterized the TCR beta cDNA libraries. T cells numbering roughly 1 to 10 million yielded approximately 500,000 cDNA molecules. TCRdb passed the PCR reads through MiXCR, listing each CDR3 protein once. Among some 500,000 distinct CDR3 sequences, roughly 45% were seen once, and the ten largest hold about an eighth. Germline CDR1 reads MGHRA; CDR2 reads YSYEKL. The CDR3 spans 16 residues. V was cut by 0 bases and J by 2 bases, with 13 bases left in between. This sequence originates from a girl between 5 and 17 years old with multiple sclerosis. V gene TRBV4-1 combines with J gene TRBJ1-2; D is perhaps TRBD1 (6 bases). The sample consisted of blood. The CDR3 here is CASSQDGTGLNYGYTF. The CDR3 coding sequence is TGCGCCAGCAGCCAAGATGGCACAGGGTTAAACTATGGCTACACCTTC.